This record concerns one TCR beta chain sequence. This sample was taken from a study of blood T cells in healthy people across ages. V was shortened by 1 base and J by 8 bases, with 11 bases between the two germline ends. In germline, CDR1 is SGHTA, CDR2 FQGNSA. This CDR3 spans 13 amino acids. A second PCR of 7 to 11 cycles used a sample-barcoded 5' primer and a J-beta primer mix. Using its own MiXCR run on the 5' RACE reads, TCRdb lists one record per CDR3 protein. The repertoire holds about 280,000 distinct CDR3 sequences, with about 25% as singletons. This receptor was identified in a woman between 65 and 79 years old in good health. Sample: blood. This rearrangement joins TRBV7-2 to TRBJ1-2; TRBD1 is a possible D gene (5 bases). The CDR3 nucleotides read TGTGCCAGCAGCTTAGGCGGGGACGGGGGCTACACCTTC. It specifies CASSLGGDGGYTF. The full variable domain, in which reference TRBV7-2 and TRBJ1-2 provide the parts outside the CDR3, is GAGVSQSPSNKVTEKGKDVELRCDPISGHTALYWYRQSLGQGLEFLIYFQGNSAPDKSGLPSDRFSAERTGGSVSTLTIQRTQQEDSAVYLCASSLGGDGGYTFGSGTRLTVV.